These 24 T cell receptor beta chains were sequenced from one sample in a study of CD8 T cells in ankylosing spondylitis. TCRdb reprocessed the 5' RACE reads with MiXCR, giving one entry per CDR3 protein. The profile shows more than 500,000 distinct CDR3 sequences, about 5.7% of them singletons. Their target antigens are unknown. Notes on the study in general: Among TCR beta sequences, a motif of eight highly homologous variants appeared characteristic of ankylosing spondylitis blood.

The sample taken for sequencing was blood, either unsorted or a sorted T cell fraction (not recorded which). The receptors shown here come from a male donor with ankylosing spondylitis.

This clonotype showed up many times. The chain combines TRBV4-3 with TRBJ1-1; D gene unclear. With 3 bases removed from V and 8 bases from J, the gap between germline ends came to 16 bases. Germline V gene lookup returns CDR1 LGHNA and CDR2 YSLEER. The CDR3 runs 14 residues. The DNA of the CDR3 is TGCGCCAGCAGCCAGGAGGTGGGCGGGATAGAAGCTTTCTTT. Encoded protein: CASSQEVGGIEAFF.

This clonotype appeared many times. The J gene is TRBJ2-2, the V gene TRBV7-2, with 8 bases lining up with TRBD1. Per germline, CDR1 SGHTA and CDR2 FQGNSA. Germline trimming cut 7 bases from V and 5 bases from J; bases unmatched to any gene: 6. This CDR3 region has 14 residues. The CDR3 bases are TGTGCCAGCACCCGACAGGGGCTAACCGGGGAGCTGTTTTTT. It codes for CASTRQGLTGELFF.

In this sample, this clonotype turned up many times. The chain combines TRBV7-2 with TRBJ2-5; D not certain. Between the trimmed V and J ends, which lost 5 bases and 5 bases, there was a span of 12 bases. CDR3 size: 13 residues. Germline-derived CDR1 and CDR2 are SGHTA and FQGNSA. For the CDR3, the DNA is TGTGCCAGCAGCCCGTGGGTTCAGGAGACCCAGTACTTC. Its translation: CASSPWVQETQYF.

This clonotype was found many times. The chain couples TRBV28 to TRBJ2-6; 7 positions agree with TRBD1. The V gene's germline CDR1 is MDHEN and CDR2 SYDVKM. The CDR3 runs to 16 residues. The V gene end was trimmed by 6 bases and the J gene end by 0 bases; junction bases not matched to a gene: 5. The CDR3 protein is CASSPGQPSGANVLTF. The CDR3 region has the DNA TGTGCCAGCAGCCCGGGACAGCCCTCTGGGGCCAACGTCCTGACTTTC.

This clonotype was picked up many times. The genes are TRBV20-1 and TRBJ2-3; no firm D call. The CDR3 is made up of 15 amino acids. Trimming shortened V by 0 bases and J by 0 bases, and 10 bases separated the two germline ends. Germline V gene data show CDR1 as DFQATT and CDR2 as SNEGSKA (reference sequence). CDR3 sequence (DNA): TGCAGTGCTAGAGACTTCAGCACTAGCACAGATACGCAGTATTTT. Encoded protein: CSARDFSTSTDTQYF.

In its sample, this clonotype was seen many times. The chain couples TRBV11-2 to TRBJ1-4; D not certain. Trimming stripped 5 bases from V and 4 bases from J, with 8 bases between. This CDR3 spans 13 amino acids. Germline V gene data show CDR1 as SGHAT and CDR2 as FQNNGV. CDR3 amino acids: CASSLQLNEKLFF. CDR3 bases: TGTGCCAGCAGCCTACAACTTAATGAAAAACTGTTTTTT.

At least ten counts were recorded for this clonotype. The chain couples TRBV18 to TRBJ2-1; D unclear. The germline V gene encodes CDR1 KGHSH and CDR2 LQKENI. The CDR3 totals 17 residues. V gave up 4 bases and J gave up 0 bases, with 16 bases separating them. The CDR3 protein is CASSLSQTPSSYNEQFF. Here the CDR3 DNA reads TGTGCCAGCTCACTCAGCCAGACTCCGAGCTCCTACAATGAGCAGTTCTTC.

The V gene is TRBV7-9, the J gene TRBJ2-5; TRBD2 agrees at 9 bases. CDR1 is SEHNR and CDR2 is FQNEAQ in the germline V gene (reference sequence). V trimming: 5 bases; J trimming: 0 bases; junction bases outside the gene matches: 10. The CDR3 spans 17 residues. The DNA of the CDR3 is TGTGCCAGCAGCCCATACGGCGGGAGGGACCACCAAGAGACCCAGTACTTC. Translating it yields CASSPYGGRDHQETQYF.

This clonotype was recorded at least ten times. V gene TRBV10-3 combines with J gene TRBJ2-5; D call uncertain. Trimming pared 4 bases from V and 4 bases from J, leaving 10 bases between. Germline CDR1 is ENHRY and CDR2 is SYGVKD. The CDR3 totals 13 residues. CDR3 protein: CAISGIIGETQYF. Here the CDR3 DNA reads TGTGCCATCAGTGGCATAATCGGAGAGACCCAGTACTTC.

As regards this clonotype: Just one base apart from a much larger clone, this may be a read error. The rearrangement links TRBV2 to TRBJ2-1, with TRBD1 matching over 9 bases. Germline CDR1 SNHLY, CDR2 FYNNEI. The CDR3 totals 15 residues. The CDR3 spells CASSEIRDRVDDQFF. The CDR3, as DNA: TGTGCCAGCAGTGAAATACGGGACAGGGTGGATGATCAGTTCTTC.

This clonotype was seen repeatedly, ten times or more. The CDR3 coding sequence is TGTGCCAGCAGCTTAGAAGGGGCCCTCAATGAGCAGTTCTTC. Residues: CASSLEGALNEQFF. The chain carries TRBV7-2 and TRBJ2-1, with a weak D call TRBD1 (5 bases). There are 14 residues in the CDR3. The germline gives CDR1 SGHTA, CDR2 FQGNSA. Trimming removed 1 base from V and 6 bases from J, with 10 bases in between.

Notes on this clonotype: A much larger clone is a single base away; this may be a read error. The chain joins TRBV28 to TRBJ1-2; tentatively, D is TRBD1 (5 bases). Germline V CDR1 and CDR2: MDHEN, SYDVKM. The CDR3 contains 15 residues. The CDR3, as DNA: TGTGCCAGCAGTCGAACAGGTCTTTCTAACTATGGCTACTCCTTC. It translates to CASSRTGLSNYGYSF.

In its sample, this clonotype was seen many times. The CDR3 DNA follows: TGCAGTGCCCGACCTCGGACTAGCGGAATCTCCTACAATGAGCAGTTCTTC. Its protein product is CSARPRTSGISYNEQFF. The genes are TRBV20-1 and TRBJ2-1; 10 bases align to TRBD2. Germline V gene data show CDR1 as DFQATT and CDR2 as SNEGSKA (reference sequence). V was pared by 6 bases and J by 0 bases, with 11 bases of the junction left unmatched. The CDR3 has 17 amino acids.

This clonotype was recorded many times. V is TRBV10-1 and J is TRBJ2-5; 8 nucleotides align to TRBD2. Germline trimming cut 0 bases from V and 5 bases from J; bases unmatched to any gene: 11. From germline, CDR1 is WNHNN and CDR2 SYGVQD (reference sequence). The CDR3 consists of 17 residues. The CDR3 DNA reads TGCGCCAGCAGTGAGTCGACAGCGGGAGATGGGGAGGAGACCCAGTACTTC. Translated: CASSESTAGDGEETQYF.

This clonotype was seen ten or more times. This chain uses TRBV20-1 with TRBJ2-7; 9 bases match TRBD2. CDR1 is DFQATT, CDR2 SNEGSKA, per germline (reference sequence). Trimming at V came to 5 bases and at J to 5 bases, leaving 13 bases not matched to a gene. The CDR3 is made up of 15 amino acids. CDR3 bases: TGCAGTGCTCCCTCGGCCCAGCGGGAGGCAAACGAGCAGTACTTC. This translates into CSAPSAQREANEQYF.

The chain recombines TRBV21-1 with TRBJ2-2; TRBD1 was called by the table and not checked on the DNA. TRBV21-1 is marked as a pseudogene. The CDR3 extends over 14 amino acids. Written as DNA, the CDR3 is TGTGCCATCACCGGGACAGCAAAGGCCAGGGAGCTGTTTTTT. Translated: CAITGTAKARELFF.

The table lists this clonotype with many counts. J is TRBJ2-3 and V is TRBV6-1; 8 nucleotides match TRBD2. Trimming took 9 bases from V and 3 from J; bases not matched to a gene: 11. The CDR3 has 15 amino acids. Looked up from germline, CDR1 is MNHNS and CDR2 is SASEGT. CDR3 protein: CASYSTSGVTDTQYF. As DNA, the CDR3 is TGTGCCAGTTATTCAACTAGCGGTGTGACAGATACGCAGTATTTT.

The sample holds a few counts of this clonotype. J is TRBJ1-4 and V is TRBV19; D not resolved. The V gene lost 3 bases and the J gene lost 8 bases, with 16 bases spanning the gap. The CDR3 is 15 residues long. CDR1 and CDR2 from the germline V gene are LNHDA and SQIVND (reference sequence). The CDR3 loop reads CASSIAGGLDEKLFF. CDR3 nucleotide sequence: TGTGCCAGTAGTATCGCCGGAGGACTTGACGAAAAACTGTTTTTT.

In this sample, this clonotype turned up a few times. The chain uses TRBV7-2 and TRBJ1-5; weak D call: TRBD1 (6 bases). V gave up 2 bases and J gave up 6 bases, with 11 bases separating them. The CDR3 runs 14 residues. The germline gives CDR1 SGHTA, CDR2 FQGNSA. CDR3 residues: CASSLTGSGQPQHF. The CDR3 DNA is TGTGCCAGCAGCTTAACAGGGTCGGGTCAGCCCCAGCATTTT.

At least ten counts were recorded for this clonotype. V and J are TRBV4-3 and TRBJ1-6, with a tentative D call TRBD1 (6 bases). Germline values: CDR1 LGHNA, CDR2 YSLEER. CDR3 length: 15 amino acids. The V gene lost 1 base and the J gene lost 10 bases, with 14 bases spanning the gap. The CDR3 DNA is TGCGCCAGCAGCCAAGTCTACAGGGCGCGATCACCCCTCCACTTT. Protein: CASSQVYRARSPLHF.

This clonotype was counted many times. The chain couples TRBV5-1 to TRBJ2-5; TRBD1 matches 9 bases. Trimming cost V 4 bases and J 5 bases; bases outside gene matches: 6. Germline CDR1 and CDR2: SGHRS and YFSETQ. The CDR3 is 14 residues long. The CDR3 sequence is CASSVGQGHETQYF. CDR3 DNA sequence: TGCGCCAGCAGCGTGGGACAGGGCCACGAGACCCAGTACTTC.

V gene TRBV5-1 combines with J gene TRBJ2-3; 8 bases agree with TRBD2. CDR1 and CDR2 from the germline V gene are SGHRS and YFSETQ. The CDR3 spans 15 residues. V shed 1 base and J 6 bases; nucleotides not matched to a gene: 7. CDR3 residues: CASSLPLADGDTQYF. The CDR3 DNA follows: TGCGCCAGCAGCTTGCCACTAGCGGATGGTGATACGCAGTATTTT.

This clonotype was recorded at least ten times. This sequence joins TRBV7-2 and TRBJ2-4; TRBD2 aligns across 8 bases. CDR3 length: 14 residues. Germline trimming cut 5 bases from V and 6 bases from J; bases unmatched to any gene: 6. The germline gives CDR1 SGHTA, CDR2 FQGNSA. For the CDR3, the DNA is TGTGCCAGCAGCCGGGGGGGCCGGGGAAACATTCAGTACTTC. It yields the protein CASSRGGRGNIQYF.

In its sample, this clonotype was seen many times. The V gene is TRBV7-2, the J gene TRBJ1-4; D is possibly TRBD1 (6 bases). V lost 4 bases and J lost 6, with 6 bases in between. The CDR3 is 12 amino acids. Germline lookup yields CDR1 SGHTA and CDR2 FQGNSA. CDR3 DNA: TGTGCCAGCAGCTACAGGGATGAAAAACTGTTTTTT. Protein: CASSYRDEKLFF. Full variable domain (missing parts from reference TRBV7-2 and TRBJ1-4): GAGVSQSPSNKVTEKGKDVELRCDPISGHTALYWYRQSLGQGLEFLIYFQGNSAPDKSGLPSDRFSAERTGGSVSTLTIQRTQQEDSAVYLCASSYRDEKLFFGSGTQLSVL.